The sequence of this T cell receptor (beta chain) was determined in a study of lymphopenia after photon versus proton radiotherapy. The study's findings and limits: A bigger post-nadir fall in TCR diversity correlated inversely with survival time in deceased patients. Survival link was tested only in deceased patients; proton benefit remains a possibility. Oligoclonal CD8+ Temra expansion after nadir drove photon patients' diversity drop. Proton therapy kept repertoires fairly stable, unlike photons, which gained effector/memory cells.

The CDR3 covers 13 residues. V lost 2 bases and J lost 3, with 11 bases in between. Germline loops: CDR1 GTSNPN, CDR2 SVGIG (reference sequence). Repertoires were generated with immunoSEQ multiplex PCR, while TCRdb's copy carries only in-frame clones and drops some. The sample lists fewer than 35,000 clones, roughly 90% occurring once. Comment on this clone: Antigen: not known.

The chain is built from TRBV30 and TRBJ2-7; tentatively, D is TRBD1 or TRBD2 (5 bases each). The clonotype was recovered from a woman aged 45-65 years with pancreatic cancer. The sample was peripheral blood, taken from a patient treated with photon-based radiotherapy. The CDR3 DNA reads TGTGCCTGGAGTTCGGGACCTCTCTACGAGCAGTACTTC. This codes for CAWSSGPLYEQYF.